The present entry profiles one TCR beta chain with its context. The antigen is unknown. This sample stems from a study of cytomegalovirus exposure and HLA in healthy donors. With V trimmed by 8 bases and J by 3 bases, 5 bases remained unmatched. The CDR3 has 14 residues. The germline V gene has CDR1 LNHDA and CDR2 SQIVND (reference sequence). Study-level results: Common viral pathogens were later found to be apparently linked to several of the most significant clusters. The authors listed around 150 TCR beta chains as cytomegalovirus-associated. The study dropped some indistinguishable V segments, TRBV6-2 and TRBV6-3 among them. Using the classifier, cytomegalovirus status was reportedly diagnosed with high specificity and sensitivity.

The PCR ran on 60 Vbeta and 13 Jbeta primers. Clones were read by immunoSEQ multiplex PCR, and TCRdb kept only the in-frame ones, dropping some. The sample gives about 190,000 clones, around 82% of which show up once; 14% is in the top ten. The specimen sequenced was PBMCs. The J gene is TRBJ1-5, the V gene TRBV19; 9 bases are a match to TRBD1. This TCR came from a woman in her thirties in good health and CMV-seropositive. The CDR3 is CASQRTGANQPQHF. As DNA, the CDR3 is TGTGCCAGTCAACGGACAGGGGCCAATCAGCCCCAGCATTTT.